The 26 T cell receptor beta chains reported below all come from one sample, sequenced in a study of cytomegalovirus exposure and HLA in healthy donors. The PCR had 60 Vbeta and 13 Jbeta primers. Measured with immunoSEQ multiplex PCR; TCRdb has only the in-frame clones, and not every one. The table has approximately 150,000 clones, 70% to 80% seen once. Material for sequencing was PBMCs. These receptors all stem from a man under 40 in good health and CMV-seropositive.

This clone was detected only once. The chain uses TRBV7-6 and TRBJ2-7; D is possibly TRBD1 (7 bases). The germline V and J ends were trimmed by 4 bases and 0 bases, with 16 bases remaining between them. The CDR3 contains 16 residues. Germline values: CDR1 SGHVS, CDR2 FNYEAQ. CDR3 residues: CASSSFYRGGSYEQYF. CDR3 DNA: TGTGCCAGCAGCTCGTTTTACAGGGGAGGCTCCTACGAGCAGTACTTC.

V gene TRBV2 combines with J gene TRBJ2-1; perhaps TRBD2 as D (6 bases). Germline CDR1 and CDR2: SNHLY and FYNNEI. V was shortened by 6 bases and J by 14 bases, with 14 bases between the two germline ends. The CDR3 runs to 11 residues. The CDR3 DNA reads as TGTGCCAGCAGCCAACGGGACTGGGAGTTCTTC. Amino acid sequence: CASSQRDWEFF.

The J gene is TRBJ2-7, the V gene TRBV4-2, with TRBD2 matching 7 bases. Germline CDR1 reads LGHNA; CDR2 reads YNFKEQ. This CDR3 is 13 amino acids long. V was pared by 4 bases and J by 3 bases, with 3 bases of the junction left unmatched. Here the CDR3 DNA reads TGTGCCAGCAGCCTCGGGACTAACTACGAGCAGTACTTC. It encodes CASSLGTNYEQYF.

This clone was found a few times. V usage is TRBV5-4 and J usage is TRBJ2-5; 14 bases are a match to TRBD2. CDR3 length: 16 amino acids. V lost 1 base, J lost 2 bases, and 1 base stayed unmatched. Germline values: CDR1 SGHNT, CDR2 YYREEE (reference sequence). The DNA for the CDR3 is TGTGCCAGCAGCTTGCGACTAGCGGGGGGGCAAGAGACCCAGTACTTC. Its protein product is CASSLRLAGGQETQYF. The whole variable domain, remainder taken from reference TRBV5-4 and TRBJ2-5, is ETGVTQSPTHLIKTRGQQVTLRCSSQSGHNTVSWYQQALGQGPQFIFQYYREEENGRGNFPPRFSGLQFPNYSSELNVNALELDDSALYLCASSLRLAGGQETQYFGPGTRLLVL.

V is TRBV7-3 and J is TRBJ1-1; the match to TRBD1 covers 11 bases. This CDR3 has 15 amino acids. CDR1 and CDR2 from the germline V gene are SGHTA and FQGTGA. J gave up 4 bases and V 4 bases, and 5 bases lay outside the gene matches. The CDR3 loop is CASSSGDRGTTEAFF. CDR3 in DNA: TGTGCCAGCAGCTCGGGGGACAGGGGGACCACTGAAGCTTTCTTT.

The gene calls are TRBV7-3 and TRBJ2-1; the match to TRBD1 covers 8 bases. The germline gives CDR1 SGHTA, CDR2 FQGTGA. This CDR3 has 16 amino acids. Losses at the gene ends were 3 bases for V and 7 bases for J; bases not matched to a gene: 11. The CDR3 spells CASSFTSDRALNEQFF. The CDR3, as DNA: TGTGCCAGCAGCTTTACCTCGGACAGGGCGCTTAATGAGCAGTTCTTC.

The rearrangement uses TRBV27 and TRBJ2-7; D is undetermined. CDR1 is MNHEY, CDR2 SMNVEV, per germline (reference sequence). V was clipped by 5 bases and J by 2 bases, with 10 bases between them. The length of the CDR3 is 13 residues. The CDR3, as DNA: TGTGCCAGCAGTATTGACACCACCTACGAGCAGTACTTC. Its protein is CASSIDTTYEQYF.

This chain links TRBV27 with TRBJ1-6; D is ambiguous. CDR3 size: 14 residues. Germline-derived CDR1 and CDR2 are MNHEY and SMNVEV (reference sequence). V lost 5 bases, J lost 6 bases, and 11 bases lay in between. The CDR3 coding sequence is TGTGCCAGCAGTCCCCTAGTGGGTAATTCACCCCTCCACTTT. It specifies CASSPLVGNSPLHF.

V gene TRBV7-9 combines with J gene TRBJ2-5, with a tentative D call TRBD1 (7 bases). The CDR3 totals 15 residues. V was shortened by 5 bases and J by 4 bases, with 17 bases between the two germline ends. Per germline, CDR1 SEHNR and CDR2 FQNEAQ (reference sequence). CDR3: CASSQGEEGAETQYF. The CDR3 DNA reads TGTGCCAGCAGCCAAGGCGAGGAGGGGGCAGAGACCCAGTACTTC.

The chain couples TRBV6-4 to TRBJ2-3, with TRBD2 identical over 7 bases. In germline, CDR1 is MRHNA, CDR2 SNTAGT. The junction had 15 bases not matched to a gene; V was cut back by 5 bases and J by 10 bases. There are 15 residues in the CDR3. CDR3 protein: CASSSGTTDPEAQYF. CDR3 nucleotide sequence: TGTGCCAGCAGTTCAGGGACTACAGACCCAGAGGCGCAGTATTTT.

The chain joins TRBV7-9 to TRBJ2-1, with D hard to call. The length of the CDR3 is 19 residues. V shed 5 bases and J shed 0 bases, with 23 bases lying between them. Germline CDR1 SEHNR, CDR2 FQNEAQ (reference sequence). As DNA, the CDR3 is TGTGCCAGCAGCCTCACATCGCCCAGTGTTTCTAGCTCCTACAATGAGCAGTTCTTC. Amino acid sequence: CASSLTSPSVSSSYNEQFF.

The rearrangement joins TRBV4-1 to TRBJ1-1, with TRBD1 matching over 7 bases. Germline values: CDR1 MGHRA, CDR2 YSYEKL. CDR3 length equals 17 residues. V was clipped by 0 bases and J by 0 bases; unmatched bases: 7. This CDR3 is CASSQEPWGQLNTEAFF. The CDR3, as DNA: TGCGCCAGCAGCCAAGAACCCTGGGGACAGTTGAACACTGAAGCTTTCTTT.

In its sample, this clone was seen a few times. The rearrangement uses TRBV7-6 and TRBJ2-3; 13 bases match TRBD2. With V trimmed by 0 bases and J by 11 bases, 5 bases remained unmatched. CDR1 SGHVS and CDR2 FNYEAQ come from the germline V gene. The CDR3 has 15 residues. The CDR3 DNA reads TGTGCCAGCAGCTTAGCAACTAGCGGGGGGGCTATGCAGTATTTT. Encoded protein: CASSLATSGGAMQYF.

This clone was seen just once. The chain has TRBV6-4 and TRBJ2-4, with 9 bases aligning to TRBD2. Trimming took 0 bases from V and 8 from J; bases not matched to a gene: 5. Per the germline V gene, CDR1 is MRHNA and CDR2 is SNTAGT. The CDR3 sequence is 15 residues long. As DNA, the CDR3 is TGTGCCAGCAGTGACTCAGCGGGGGGTTCGGACATTCAGTACTTC. It translates to CASSDSAGGSDIQYF.

The chain carries TRBV4-3 and TRBJ1-3; a weak D match, TRBD1 (5 bases). There are 14 residues in the CDR3. Between the trimmed V and J ends, which lost 4 bases and 0 bases, there was a span of 7 bases. The germline gives CDR1 LGHNA, CDR2 YSLEER. DNA of the CDR3: TGCGCCAGCAGCCTACAGGTCTCTGGAAACACCATATATTTT. It is translated as CASSLQVSGNTIYF.

The rearrangement joins TRBV27 to TRBJ1-1; D might be TRBD1 (6 bases). V was shortened by 8 bases and J by 2 bases, with 15 bases between the two germline ends. The CDR3 runs to 14 residues. Germline V gives CDR1 MNHEY, CDR2 SMNVEV (reference sequence). This chain's CDR3 is CASSQDSPNTEAFF. In nucleotides, the CDR3 is TGTGCCAGCTCCCAGGACAGCCCAAACACTGAAGCTTTCTTT.

This chain connects TRBV27 to TRBJ1-5; D possibly corresponds to TRBD1 (5 bases). Germline CDR1 reads MNHEY; CDR2 reads SMNVEV (reference sequence). Trimming removed 4 bases at V and 4 bases at J, with 8 bases between. This CDR3 contains 13 residues. CDR3 nucleotide sequence: TGTGCCAGCAGTTGGGGGGGGAATCAGCCCCAGCATTTT. Protein sequence: CASSWGGNQPQHF.

The rearrangement joins TRBV1 to TRBJ2-5; the D call in the table, TRBD1, was not verified against the DNA. TRBV1 is listed as a pseudogene. This CDR3 contains 15 residues. This chain's CDR3 is CTSSHTDRGEETQYF. Here the CDR3 DNA reads TGCACCAGCAGCCACACGGACAGGGGAGAAGAGACCCAGTACTTC.

This chain uses TRBV2 with TRBJ1-1, with 7 positions matching TRBD1. Germline CDR1 reads SNHLY; CDR2 reads FYNNEI. The CDR3 runs 14 residues. V shed 2 bases, J shed 5 bases, and the junction held 5 bases outside the gene matches. The CDR3 here is CASSERQGLTEAFF. CDR3 bases: TGTGCCAGCAGTGAAAGACAGGGTCTTACTGAAGCTTTCTTT.

This sequence joins TRBV27 and TRBJ2-3, with TRBD2 matching 13 bases. V shed 5 bases and J 3 bases; nucleotides not matched to a gene: 5. Germline CDR1 is MNHEY and CDR2 is SMNVEV (reference sequence). This CDR3 has 16 amino acids. The CDR3 DNA is TGTGCCAGCAGTGCAACTAGCGGGGGGGCAACAGATACGCAGTATTTT. Translation gives CASSATSGGATDTQYF.

The rearrangement joins TRBV28 to TRBJ1-2, with TRBD1 matching 9 bases. Germline V gene sequence: CDR1 MDHEN, CDR2 SYDVKM. The CDR3 is 13 residues long. Trimming removed 6 bases from V and 5 bases from J; junction bases left unmatched: 4. The CDR3 is CASRSGQGYGYTF. The CDR3 region has the DNA TGTGCCAGCAGGTCAGGACAGGGGTATGGCTACACCTTC.

J is TRBJ1-6 and V is TRBV15, with D unresolved. The CDR3 runs 15 residues. The germline CDR1 and CDR2 sequences are LNHNV and YYDKDF (reference sequence). V dropped 6 bases and J dropped 6 bases, with 15 bases sitting between them. CDR3 DNA sequence: TGTGCCACCAGAGTTACGGGGTCTTCTAATTCACCCCTCCACTTT. It encodes CATRVTGSSNSPLHF.

CDR3 in DNA: TGTGCCAGCAGCTTAGCTGCCAGGGGAAGGGGCTACGAGCAGTACTTC. It yields the protein CASSLAARGRGYEQYF. This rearrangement joins TRBV7-6 to TRBJ2-7, with a tentative D call TRBD1 (6 bases). V lost 0 bases and J 3 bases, leaving 15 bases between the germline ends. Germline CDR1 and CDR2: SGHVS and FNYEAQ. The CDR3 loop spans 16 amino acids.

The rearrangement joins TRBV18 to TRBJ1-5; 9 bases agree with TRBD1. V trimming: 4 bases; J trimming: 0 bases; junction bases outside the gene matches: 7. Per the germline V gene, CDR1 is KGHSH and CDR2 is LQKENI. The CDR3 has 17 residues. CDR3 in amino acids: CASSLQGARLSNQPQHF. In DNA form, the CDR3 reads TGTGCCAGCTCACTACAGGGGGCCCGGCTTAGCAATCAGCCCCAGCATTTT.

J is TRBJ2-7 and V is TRBV7-9; D gene ambiguous. CDR3 size: 12 residues. From germline, CDR1 is SEHNR and CDR2 FQNEAQ (reference sequence). Trimming pared 1 base from V and 4 bases from J, leaving 5 bases between. The CDR3: CASSLVTYEQYF. The DNA for the CDR3 is TGTGCCAGCAGCTTAGTCACTTACGAGCAGTACTTC.

This chain connects TRBV6-6 to TRBJ1-4; D possibly corresponds to TRBD1 (6 bases). Germline V gene data show CDR1 as MNHNY and CDR2 as SVGAGI (reference sequence). Trimming removed 3 bases from V and 11 bases from J, with 13 bases in between. CDR3 length equals 13 residues. DNA for the CDR3: TGTGCCAGCAGTTATACAGGGTATCGGAAACTGTTTTTT. Encoded protein: CASSYTGYRKLFF.